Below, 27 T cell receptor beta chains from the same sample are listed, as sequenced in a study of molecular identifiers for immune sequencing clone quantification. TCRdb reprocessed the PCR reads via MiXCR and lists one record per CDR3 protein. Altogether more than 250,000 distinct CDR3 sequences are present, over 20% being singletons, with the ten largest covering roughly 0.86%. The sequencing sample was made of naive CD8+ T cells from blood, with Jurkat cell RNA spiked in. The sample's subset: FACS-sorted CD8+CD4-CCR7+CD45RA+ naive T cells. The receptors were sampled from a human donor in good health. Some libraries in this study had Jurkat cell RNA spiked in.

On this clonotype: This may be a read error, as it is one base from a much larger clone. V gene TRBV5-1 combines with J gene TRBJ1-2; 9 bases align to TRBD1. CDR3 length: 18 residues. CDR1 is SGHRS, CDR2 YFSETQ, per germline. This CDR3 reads CASSLSRDRAGANYGHTF. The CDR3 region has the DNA TGCGCCAGCAGCTTGAGCCGGGACAGGGCGGGAGCTAACTATGGCCACACCTTC.

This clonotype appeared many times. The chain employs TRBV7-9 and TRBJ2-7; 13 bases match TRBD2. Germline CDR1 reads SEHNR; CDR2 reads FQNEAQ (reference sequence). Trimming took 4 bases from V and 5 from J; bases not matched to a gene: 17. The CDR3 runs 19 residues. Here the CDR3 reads CASSSITSGRAVRYHEQYF. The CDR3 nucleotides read TGTGCCAGCAGCTCGATAACTAGCGGGAGGGCCGTTAGGTACCACGAGCAGTACTTC.

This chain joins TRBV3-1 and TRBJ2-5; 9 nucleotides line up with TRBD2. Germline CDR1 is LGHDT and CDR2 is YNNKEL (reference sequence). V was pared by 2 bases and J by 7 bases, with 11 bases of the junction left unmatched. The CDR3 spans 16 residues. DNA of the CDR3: TGTGCCAGCAGCCAACCACTAGCGGGCCCTCTTGGGACCCAGTACTTC. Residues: CASSQPLAGPLGTQYF.

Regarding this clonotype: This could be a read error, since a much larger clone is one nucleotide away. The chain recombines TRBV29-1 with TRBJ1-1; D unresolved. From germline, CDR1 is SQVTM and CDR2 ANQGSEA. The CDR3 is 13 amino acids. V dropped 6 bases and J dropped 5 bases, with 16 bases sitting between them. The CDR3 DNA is TGCAGCGTCGAGCGTCCGGGCCCAACTGAAGCTTTCTTT. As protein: CSVERPGPTEAFF.

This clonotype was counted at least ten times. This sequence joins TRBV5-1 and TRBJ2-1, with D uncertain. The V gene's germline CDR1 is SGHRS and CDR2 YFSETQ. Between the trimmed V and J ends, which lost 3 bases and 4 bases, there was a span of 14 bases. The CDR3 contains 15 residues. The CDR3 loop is CASSWSGNEYNEQFF. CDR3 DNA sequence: TGCGCCAGCAGCTGGTCCGGAAACGAATACAATGAGCAGTTCTTC.

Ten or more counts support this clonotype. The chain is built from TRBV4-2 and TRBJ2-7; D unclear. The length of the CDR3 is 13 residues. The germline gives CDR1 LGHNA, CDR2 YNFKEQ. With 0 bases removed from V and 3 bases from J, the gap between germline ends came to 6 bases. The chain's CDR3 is CASSQEIGYEQYF. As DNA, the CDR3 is TGTGCCAGCAGCCAAGAGATCGGCTACGAGCAGTACTTC.

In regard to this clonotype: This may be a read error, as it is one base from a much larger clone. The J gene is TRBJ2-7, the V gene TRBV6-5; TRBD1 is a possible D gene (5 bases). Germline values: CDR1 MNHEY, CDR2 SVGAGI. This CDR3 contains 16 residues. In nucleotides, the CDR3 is TGTGCCGGCAGTTACTCGTTCAGGGTGGCTGACGACGAGCAGTACTTC. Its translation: CAGSYSFRVADDEQYF.

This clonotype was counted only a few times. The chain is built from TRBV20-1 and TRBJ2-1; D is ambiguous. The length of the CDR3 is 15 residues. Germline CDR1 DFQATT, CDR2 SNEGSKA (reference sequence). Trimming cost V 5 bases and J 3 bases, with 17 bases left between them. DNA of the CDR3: TGCAGTGCTGATACCGACGGCACGTACTACAATGAGCAGTTCTTC. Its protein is CSADTDGTYYNEQFF.

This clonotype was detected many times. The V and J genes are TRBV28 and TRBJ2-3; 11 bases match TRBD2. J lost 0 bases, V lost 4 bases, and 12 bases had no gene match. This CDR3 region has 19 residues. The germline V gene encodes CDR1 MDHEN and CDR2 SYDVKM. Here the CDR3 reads CASSSETSGIHISTDTQYF. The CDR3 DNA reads TGTGCCAGCAGTTCGGAGACTAGCGGGATCCATATTAGCACAGATACGCAGTATTTT.

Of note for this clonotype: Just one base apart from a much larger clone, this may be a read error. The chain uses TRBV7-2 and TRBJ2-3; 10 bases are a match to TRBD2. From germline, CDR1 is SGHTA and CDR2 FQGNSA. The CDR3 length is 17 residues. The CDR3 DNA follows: TGTGCCAGCAACTTAGCGCTAGCGGGGGTGGGCACAGATACGCAGTATTTT. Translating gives CASNLALAGVGTDTQYF.

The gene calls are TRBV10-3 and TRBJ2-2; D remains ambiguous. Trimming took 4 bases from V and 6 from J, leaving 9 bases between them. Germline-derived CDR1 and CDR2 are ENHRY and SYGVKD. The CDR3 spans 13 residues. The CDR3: CAISVLRPGELFF. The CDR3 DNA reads TGTGCCATCAGTGTCCTCCGACCCGGGGAGCTGTTTTTT.

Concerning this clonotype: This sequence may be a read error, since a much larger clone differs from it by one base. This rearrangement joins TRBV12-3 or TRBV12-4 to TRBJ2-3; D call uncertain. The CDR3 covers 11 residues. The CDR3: CASSFDNTQCF. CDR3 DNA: TGTGCCAGCAGTTTCGACAATACGCAGTGTTTT.

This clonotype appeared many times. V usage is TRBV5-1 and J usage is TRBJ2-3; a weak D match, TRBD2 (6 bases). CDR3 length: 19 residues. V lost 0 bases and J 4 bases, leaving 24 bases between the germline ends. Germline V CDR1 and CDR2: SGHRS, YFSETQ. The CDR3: CASSLGLEATVLIADTQYF. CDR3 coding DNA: TGCGCCAGCAGCTTGGGACTAGAGGCAACGGTTTTAATAGCAGATACGCAGTATTTT.

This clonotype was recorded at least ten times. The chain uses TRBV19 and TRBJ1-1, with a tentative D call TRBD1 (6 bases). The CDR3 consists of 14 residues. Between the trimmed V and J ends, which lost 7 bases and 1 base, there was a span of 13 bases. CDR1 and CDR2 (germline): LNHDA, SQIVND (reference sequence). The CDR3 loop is CASTAGTPNTEAFF. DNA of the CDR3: TGTGCCAGTACTGCGGGGACACCGAACACTGAAGCTTTCTTT. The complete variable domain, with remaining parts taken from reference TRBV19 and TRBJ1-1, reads DGGITQSPKYLFRKEGQNVTLSCEQNLNHDAMYWYRQDPGQGLRLIYYSQIVNDFQKGDIAEGYSVSREKKESFPLTVTSAQKNPTAFYLCASTAGTPNTEAFFGQGTRLTVV.

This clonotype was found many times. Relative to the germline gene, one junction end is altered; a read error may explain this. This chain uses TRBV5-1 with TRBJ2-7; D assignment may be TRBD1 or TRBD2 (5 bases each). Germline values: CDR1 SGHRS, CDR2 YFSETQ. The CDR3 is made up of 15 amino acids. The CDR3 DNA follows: TGCGCCAGCAGCTTGGGACAGCAAGATTACGAAGAGGGGTGCTTC. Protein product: CASSLGQQDYEEGCF.

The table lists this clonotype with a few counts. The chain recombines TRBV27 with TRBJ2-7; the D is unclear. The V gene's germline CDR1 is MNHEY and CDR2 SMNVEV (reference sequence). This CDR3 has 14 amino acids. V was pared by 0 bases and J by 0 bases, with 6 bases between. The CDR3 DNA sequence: TGTGCCAGCAGTTTATCCGCAGCCTCCTACGAGCAGTACTTC. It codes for CASSLSAASYEQYF.

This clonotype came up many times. CDR3 in amino acids: CASSGATSLSTDTQYF. The CDR3 nucleotides read TGTGCCAGCAGTGGCGCGACTAGTTTGAGCACAGATACGCAGTATTTT. V is TRBV6-5 and J is TRBJ2-3, with D possibly being TRBD2 (6 bases). The CDR3 spans 16 residues. Trimming cost V 5 bases and J 0 bases, with 15 bases left between them. Per the germline V gene, CDR1 is MNHEY and CDR2 is SVGAGI.

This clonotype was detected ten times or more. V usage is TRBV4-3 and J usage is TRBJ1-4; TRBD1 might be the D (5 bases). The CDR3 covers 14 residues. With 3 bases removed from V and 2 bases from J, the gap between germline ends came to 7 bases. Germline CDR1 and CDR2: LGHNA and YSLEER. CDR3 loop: CASSQRGTNEKLFF. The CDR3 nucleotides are TGCGCCAGCAGCCAGAGGGGTACTAATGAAAAACTGTTTTTT.

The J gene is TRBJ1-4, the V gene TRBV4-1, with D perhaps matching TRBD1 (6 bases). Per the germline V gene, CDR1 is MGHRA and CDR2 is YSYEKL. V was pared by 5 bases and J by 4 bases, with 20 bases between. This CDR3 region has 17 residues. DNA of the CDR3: TGCGCCAGCAGCTCGGGGGGGCAGGGGCGTGATAATGAAAAACTGTTTTTT. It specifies CASSSGGQGRDNEKLFF.

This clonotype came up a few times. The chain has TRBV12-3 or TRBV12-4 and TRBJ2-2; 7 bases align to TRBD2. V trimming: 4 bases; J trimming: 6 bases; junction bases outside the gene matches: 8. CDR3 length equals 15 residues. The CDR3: CASSSGTTTPGELFF. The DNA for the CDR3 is TGTGCCAGCAGTTCCGGGACTACGACTCCCGGGGAGCTGTTTTTT.

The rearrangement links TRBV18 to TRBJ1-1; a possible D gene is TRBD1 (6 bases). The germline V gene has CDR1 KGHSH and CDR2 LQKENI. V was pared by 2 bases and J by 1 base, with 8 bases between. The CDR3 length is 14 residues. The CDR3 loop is CASSPEGGNTEAFF. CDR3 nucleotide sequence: TGTGCCAGCTCACCAGAGGGGGGGAACACTGAAGCTTTCTTT. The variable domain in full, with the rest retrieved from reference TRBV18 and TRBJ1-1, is NAGVMQNPRHLVRRRGQEARLRCSPMKGHSHVYWYRQLPEEGLKFMVYLQKENIIDESGMPKERFSAEFPKEGPSILRIQQVVRGDSAAYFCASSPEGGNTEAFFGQGTRLTVV.

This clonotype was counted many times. The CDR3 loop reads CATSGVGIGAIQPQHF. The DNA for the CDR3 is TGTGCCACCAGTGGGGTGGGCATAGGGGCCATTCAGCCCCAGCATTTT. This chain links TRBV24-1 with TRBJ1-5, with D possibly matching TRBD1 (5 bases). CDR3 length: 16 residues. Germline lookup yields CDR1 KGHDR and CDR2 SFDVKD. V shed 5 bases and J shed 6 bases, with 19 bases lying between them.

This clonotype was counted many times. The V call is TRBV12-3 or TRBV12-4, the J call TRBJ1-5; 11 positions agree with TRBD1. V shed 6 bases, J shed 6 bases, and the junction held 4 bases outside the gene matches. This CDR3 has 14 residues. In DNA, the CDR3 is TGTGCCAGCAGCGGGACAGGGGGGACTCAGCCCCAGCATTTT. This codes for CASSGTGGTQPQHF.

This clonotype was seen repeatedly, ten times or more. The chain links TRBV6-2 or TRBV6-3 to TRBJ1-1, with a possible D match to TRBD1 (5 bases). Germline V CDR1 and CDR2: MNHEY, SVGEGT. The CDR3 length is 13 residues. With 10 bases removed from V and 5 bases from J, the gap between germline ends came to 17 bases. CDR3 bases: TGTGCCAACCTGGGACTTCAAGAAACTGAAGCTTTCTTT. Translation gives CANLGLQETEAFF.

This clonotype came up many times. CDR3 DNA sequence: TGTGCCAGCAGTTCTAGCGGGTCTTACCAAGAGACCCAGTACTTC. Translation gives CASSSSGSYQETQYF. V gene TRBV12-3 or TRBV12-4 combines with J gene TRBJ2-5, with 8 nucleotides matching TRBD2. V trimming: 4 bases; J trimming: 0 bases; junction bases outside the gene matches: 4. The CDR3 runs 15 residues.

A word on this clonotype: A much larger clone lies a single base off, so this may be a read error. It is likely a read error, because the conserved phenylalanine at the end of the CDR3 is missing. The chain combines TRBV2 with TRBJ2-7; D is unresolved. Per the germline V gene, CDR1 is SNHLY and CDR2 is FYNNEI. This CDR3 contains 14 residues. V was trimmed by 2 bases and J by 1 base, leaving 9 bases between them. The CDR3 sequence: CASSESPASYEQYY. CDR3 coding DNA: TGTGCCAGCAGTGAAAGTCCCGCGTCCTACGAGCAGTACTAC.

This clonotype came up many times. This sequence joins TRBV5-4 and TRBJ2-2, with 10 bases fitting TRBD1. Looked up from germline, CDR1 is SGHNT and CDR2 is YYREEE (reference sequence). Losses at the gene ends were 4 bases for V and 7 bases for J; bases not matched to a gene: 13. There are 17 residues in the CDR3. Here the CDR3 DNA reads TGTGCCAGCAGCCGTTGGGGGGACAGGGGACGCGACGGGGAGCTGTTTTTT. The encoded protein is CASSRWGDRGRDGELFF.